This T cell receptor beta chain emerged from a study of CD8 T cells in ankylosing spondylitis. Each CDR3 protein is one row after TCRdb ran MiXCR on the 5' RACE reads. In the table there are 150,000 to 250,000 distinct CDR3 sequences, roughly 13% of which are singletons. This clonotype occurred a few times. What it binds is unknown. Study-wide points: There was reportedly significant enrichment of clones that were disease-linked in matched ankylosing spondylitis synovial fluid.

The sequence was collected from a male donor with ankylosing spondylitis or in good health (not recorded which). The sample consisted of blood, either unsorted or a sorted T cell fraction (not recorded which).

CDR3 in DNA: TGTGCCAGCAGTCTAAGACTGGACAGTTATGGCTACACCTTC. It translates to CASSLRLDSYGYTF. The chain couples TRBV12-3 or TRBV12-4 to TRBJ1-2; a possible D gene is TRBD1 (6 bases). The ends were cut back, 5 bases at V and 5 bases at J, with 15 bases in the middle. The CDR3 covers 14 residues.